The T cell receptor beta chain under discussion was sequenced for a study of T cell repertoires in ileal Crohn's disease. Germline CDR1 reads LNHDA; CDR2 reads SQIVND (reference sequence). There are 18 residues in the CDR3. Trimming removed 3 bases from V and 3 bases from J; junction bases left unmatched: 10. This clone was seen more than once but under ten times. Profiled with immunoSEQ multiplex PCR; TCRdb holds only in-frame clones, not every one. Altogether over 5,000 clones are present, 82% being singletons, with the ten largest covering 14%. The receptor was derived from an adult with Crohn's disease. The sample comprised ileal tissue. The genes are TRBV19 and TRBJ2-3; TRBD2 aligns across 12 bases. The CDR3 is CASSIDWSSGGATDTQYF. The CDR3 DNA reads TGTGCCAGTAGTATCGATTGGTCTAGCGGGGGGGCGACAGATACGCAGTATTTT.